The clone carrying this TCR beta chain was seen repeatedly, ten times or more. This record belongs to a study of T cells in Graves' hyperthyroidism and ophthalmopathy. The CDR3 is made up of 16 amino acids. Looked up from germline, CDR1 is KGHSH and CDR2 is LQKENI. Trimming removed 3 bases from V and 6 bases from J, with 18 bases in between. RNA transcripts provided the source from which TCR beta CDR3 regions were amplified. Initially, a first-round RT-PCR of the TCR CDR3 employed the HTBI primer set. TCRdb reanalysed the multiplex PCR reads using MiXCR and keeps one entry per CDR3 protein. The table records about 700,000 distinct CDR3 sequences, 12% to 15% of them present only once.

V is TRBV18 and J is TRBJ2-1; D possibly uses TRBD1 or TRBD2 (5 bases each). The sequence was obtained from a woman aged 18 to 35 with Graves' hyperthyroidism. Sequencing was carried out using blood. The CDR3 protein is CASSPWGRVRVNEQFF. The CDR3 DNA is TGTGCCAGCTCACCGTGGGGCAGGGTGAGGGTCAATGAGCAGTTCTTC.